What follows are 32 T cell receptor beta chains derived from one specimen sequenced in a study of shared clonotypes between healthy human individuals (dated by TCRdb to 2018 to 2021). For the CD8 naive samples, CD45RO-negative cells were positively selected for CCR7, yielding a CD45RA+CCR7+ population from which TemRA cells were excluded. Library method: the immunoSEQ multiplex PCR assay. Sourced from immuneACCESS, this table was stored by TCRdb with only in-frame sequences that have V and J called. A share of the clones is absent; for the studies checked, an unresolved V gene accounts for under half, and the remainder has no known explanation. This sample lists about 2 million clones; approximately 94% were detected once. The top ten constitute under 1.5% of the sample. The sample taken for sequencing was naive CD8+ T cells sorted from blood. This specimen's cell subset or site label, interpreted: CD45RA+CCR7+. The source of these receptors is a man between 18 and 35 years old in good health.

The rearrangement links TRBV2 to TRBJ1-4; D might be TRBD1 (5 bases). V lost 7 bases, J lost 3 bases, and 15 bases lay in between. The CDR3 length is 15 residues. Germline V gene lookup returns CDR1 SNHLY and CDR2 FYNNEI. In DNA, the CDR3 is TGTGCCAGCACCCAAGGACACGGGGCTAATGAAAAACTGTTTTTT. This translates into CASTQGHGANEKLFF.

This clone was seen a few times. This chain joins TRBV9 and TRBJ1-6; maybe TRBD1 (6 bases). The CDR3 has 14 residues. CDR1 is SGDLS and CDR2 is YYNGEE in the germline V gene. Trimming pared 3 bases from V and 6 bases from J, leaving 10 bases between. DNA for the CDR3: TGTGCCAGCAGCGCGGGACACCCTAATTCACCCCTCCACTTT. This codes for CASSAGHPNSPLHF.

The rearrangement uses TRBV19 and TRBJ1-2; 7 bases match TRBD1. CDR1 and CDR2 (germline): LNHDA, SQIVND (reference sequence). V lost 3 bases and J lost 3; bases outside the gene matches: 10. The length of the CDR3 is 16 residues. CDR3 DNA sequence: TGTGCCAGTAGTATCTGGATGACAGGGAGCGACTATGGCTACACCTTC. Its translation is CASSIWMTGSDYGYTF.

V and J are TRBV15 and TRBJ1-2; possibly TRBD1 for D (5 bases). Germline V gene sequence: CDR1 LNHNV, CDR2 YYDKDF (reference sequence). This CDR3 is built from 16 residues. Trimming cost V 0 bases and J 11 bases, with 22 bases left between them. CDR3 residues: CATSRDREGAPPFYTF. The DNA for the CDR3 is TGTGCCACCAGCAGAGATAGGGAAGGGGCCCCCCCGTTTTACACCTTC.

The chain carries TRBV28 and TRBJ2-4, with TRBD1 as a possible D gene (6 bases). The CDR3 is 15 amino acids. The germline gives CDR1 MDHEN, CDR2 SYDVKM. The V end lost 2 bases, the J end lost 1 base, and 9 bases lay between the germline ends. The CDR3 DNA is TGTGCCAGCAGTTTAATGCAGGGGGCCAAAAACATTCAGTACTTC. Translation gives CASSLMQGAKNIQYF.

For this clone: One end of the junction does not line up with germline, which may come from a read error. The chain carries TRBV4-1 and TRBJ2-7; perhaps TRBD2 as D (5 bases). CDR1 MGHRA and CDR2 YSYEKL come from the germline V gene. The CDR3 spans 15 residues. The CDR3 DNA reads TGCGCCAGCAGCCAGACCGGGTCTAGCTCCTACGAGCAGCACTTC. Translation: CASSQTGSSSYEQHF.

The chain combines TRBV19 with TRBJ2-7; D is unclear. V was clipped by 1 base and J by 1 base, with 5 bases between them. The CDR3 consists of 13 residues. The germline gives CDR1 LNHDA, CDR2 SQIVND (reference sequence). CDR3 in amino acids: CASSIALSYEQYF. Here the CDR3 DNA reads TGTGCCAGTAGTATAGCCCTTTCCTACGAGCAGTACTTC.

The V gene is TRBV5-6, the J gene TRBJ2-7; TRBD2 matches 11 bases. This CDR3 is 15 amino acids long. Germline CDR1 is SGHDT and CDR2 is YYEEEE. The V segment lost 3 bases and the J segment 4 bases; nucleotides outside the gene matches: 6. For the CDR3, the DNA is TGTGCCAGCAGCTCCGGGACTAGCGGTTGGTACGAGCAGTACTTC. Amino acid sequence: CASSSGTSGWYEQYF. Together with reference TRBV5-6 and TRBJ2-7, the CDR3 gives the full variable domain: DAGVTQSPTHLIKTRGQQVTLRCSPKSGHDTVSWYQQALGQGPQFIFQYYEEEERQRGNFPDRFSGHQFPNYSSELNVNALLLGDSALYLCASSSGTSGWYEQYFGPGTRLTVT.

The chain employs TRBV4-3 and TRBJ2-5, with D uncertain. The V and J ends lost 0 bases and 1 base respectively, with 9 bases between them. Germline loops: CDR1 LGHNA, CDR2 YSLEER. The CDR3 sequence is 15 residues long. The CDR3 nucleotides are TGCGCCAGCAGCCAAGATAGGGCAGCCCAAGAGACCCAGTACTTC. It encodes CASSQDRAAQETQYF.

The chain employs TRBV2 and TRBJ2-7; D not resolved. Looked up from germline, CDR1 is SNHLY and CDR2 is FYNNEI. Trimming stripped 6 bases from V and 2 bases from J, with 5 bases between. The CDR3 consists of 11 residues. DNA for the CDR3: TGTGCCAGCAGCCAAACCTACGAGCAGTACTTC. This sequence encodes CASSQTYEQYF.

The rearrangement links TRBV11-2 to TRBJ2-5; perhaps TRBD2 as D (6 bases). Germline V CDR1 and CDR2: SGHAT, FQNNGV. The CDR3 consists of 16 residues. V lost 4 bases to trimming and J lost 2 bases, with 17 bases between them. Written as DNA, the CDR3 is TGTGCCAGCAGCTCCAGGGTGCGGGATGGACAAGAGACCCAGTACTTC. Residues: CASSSRVRDGQETQYF.

J is TRBJ1-1 and V is TRBV9; D is unclear. Germline lookup yields CDR1 SGDLS and CDR2 YYNGEE. CDR3 length: 15 amino acids. Trimming took off 3 bases at V and 7 bases at J, with 19 bases between the two ends. CDR3 sequence (DNA): TGTGCCAGCAGCGAGGAATTCGGGCCCCTTAGTGAAGCTTTCTTT. Protein sequence: CASSEEFGPLSEAFF.

The V call is TRBV5-6, the J call TRBJ2-7; 7 bases are a match to TRBD2. Germline V gene data show CDR1 as SGHDT and CDR2 as YYEEEE. J lost 3 bases, V lost 4 bases, and 7 bases had no gene match. The CDR3 has 14 amino acids. The chain's CDR3 is CASSLLGRVYEQYF. The CDR3 DNA reads TGTGCCAGCAGCCTACTGGGGAGGGTCTACGAGCAGTACTTC.

Points on this clone: Other DNA sequences of this sample code for an identical CDR3. V and J are TRBV19 and TRBJ2-7, with D perhaps matching TRBD1 (5 bases). V lost 9 bases to trimming and J lost 1 base, with 10 bases between them. The CDR3 has 12 residues. Per the germline V gene, CDR1 is LNHDA and CDR2 is SQIVND (reference sequence). CDR3 sequence reads: CASSRTSYEQYF. In nucleotides, the CDR3 is TGTGCCAGCTCCAGGACATCCTACGAGCAGTACTTC. Full variable domain (outside the CDR3, taken from reference TRBV19 and TRBJ2-7): DGGITQSPKYLFRKEGQNVTLSCEQNLNHDAMYWYRQDPGQGLRLIYYSQIVNDFQKGDIAEGYSVSREKKESFPLTVTSAQKNPTAFYLCASSRTSYEQYFGPGTRLTVT.

On this clone: The sample has other DNA sequences that encode this CDR3 too. The V and J genes are TRBV7-9 and TRBJ2-7; the D is unclear. Trimming removed 4 bases at V and 3 bases at J, with 10 bases between. Germline V gene sequence: CDR1 SEHNR, CDR2 FQNEAQ (reference sequence). CDR3 length equals 13 residues. CDR3 amino acids: CASSSRTDYEQYF. CDR3 coding DNA: TGTGCCAGCAGCTCCCGGACCGACTACGAGCAGTACTTC.

Here the CDR3 reads CASSLDRTIYEQYF. The CDR3 nucleotides read TGTGCCAGCAGTTTGGACAGGACCATCTACGAGCAGTACTTC. The chain has TRBV27 and TRBJ2-7; 7 nucleotides match TRBD1. The germline CDR1 and CDR2 sequences are MNHEY and SMNVEV (reference sequence). This CDR3 has 14 amino acids. V shed 3 bases, J shed 3 bases, and the junction held 5 bases outside the gene matches.

This clone was counted between two and nine times. The chain employs TRBV11-2 and TRBJ1-6; D perhaps matches TRBD1 (6 bases). The CDR3 contains 15 residues. Germline-derived CDR1 and CDR2 are SGHAT and FQNNGV. Trimming stripped 1 base from V and 6 bases from J, with 10 bases between. This CDR3 is CASSLATGPNSPLHF. The CDR3 nucleotides read TGTGCCAGCAGCTTAGCGACAGGACCTAATTCACCCCTCCACTTT.

V gene TRBV6-5 combines with J gene TRBJ2-7; D is ambiguous. The CDR3 sequence is 13 residues long. The germline V gene encodes CDR1 MNHEY and CDR2 SVGAGI. The V end lost 6 bases, the J end lost 5 bases, and 14 bases lay between the germline ends. DNA of the CDR3: TGTGCCAGCAGCCTCTCCCTTGGGAACGAGCAGTACTTC. Amino acid sequence: CASSLSLGNEQYF.

The chain recombines TRBV28 with TRBJ1-3, with D perhaps matching TRBD1 (6 bases). From germline, CDR1 is MDHEN and CDR2 SYDVKM. V was trimmed by 6 bases and J by 0 bases, leaving 12 bases between them. The CDR3 spans 15 residues. CDR3 coding DNA: TGTGCCAGCAGAATTGACAGGTCCTCTGGAAACACCATATATTTT. This gives the protein CASRIDRSSGNTIYF.

V gene TRBV7-9 combines with J gene TRBJ2-5; 12 bases are a match to TRBD1. The CDR3 sequence is 17 residues long. The germline V gene encodes CDR1 SEHNR and CDR2 FQNEAQ (reference sequence). The ends lost 5 bases at V and 5 bases at J; junction bases unmatched: 12. DNA of the CDR3: TGTGCCAGCAGCCCCACCCGGGGACAGGGGGCTGAGGAGACCCAGTACTTC. Translating it yields CASSPTRGQGAEETQYF. Looking up the rest from reference TRBV7-9 and TRBJ2-5 gives the full variable domain: DTGVSQNPRHKITKRGQNVTFRCDPISEHNRLYWYRQTLGQGPEFLTYFQNEAQLEKSRLLSDRFSAERPKGSFSTLEIQRTEQGDSAMYLCASSPTRGQGAEETQYFGPGTRLLVL.

The V gene is TRBV4-3, the J gene TRBJ1-2; tentative D call: TRBD1 (5 bases). V was trimmed by 5 bases and J by 6 bases, leaving 19 bases between them. Germline values: CDR1 LGHNA, CDR2 YSLEER. The CDR3 is made up of 15 amino acids. This chain's CDR3 is CASSEWEGSGDGYTF. CDR3 bases: TGCGCCAGCAGCGAATGGGAGGGGAGTGGGGATGGCTACACCTTC.

The chain carries TRBV11-2 and TRBJ2-6; D is unresolved. CDR3 size: 18 residues. Between the trimmed V and J ends, which lost 0 bases and 0 bases, there was a span of 12 bases. Germline V gene lookup returns CDR1 SGHAT and CDR2 FQNNGV. For the CDR3, the DNA is TGTGCCAGCAGCTTAGAGTCACTCCCCAGCTCTGGGGCCAACGTCCTGACTTTC. Amino acid sequence: CASSLESLPSSGANVLTF. The whole variable domain, filled in from reference TRBV11-2 and TRBJ2-6, reads EAGVAQSPRYKIIEKRQSVAFWCNPISGHATLYWYQQILGQGPKLLIQFQNNGVVDDSQLPKDRFSAERLKGVDSTLKIQPAKLEDSAVYLCASSLESLPSSGANVLTFGAGSRLTVL.

For this clone: Other DNA sequences of this sample code for an identical CDR3. The chain couples TRBV30 to TRBJ2-7, with D perhaps matching TRBD1 or TRBD2 (5 bases each). Germline values: CDR1 GTSNPN, CDR2 SVGIG (reference sequence). V was clipped by 0 bases and J by 1 base, with 7 bases between them. The length of the CDR3 is 13 residues. This CDR3 is CAWSVGTSYEQYF. CDR3 bases: TGTGCCTGGAGTGTAGGGACGTCCTACGAGCAGTACTTC.

The chain couples TRBV7-6 to TRBJ2-2; 9 nucleotides match TRBD2. With V trimmed by 6 bases and J by 0 bases, 5 bases remained unmatched. CDR3 length equals 16 residues. The germline V gene has CDR1 SGHVS and CDR2 FNYEAQ. CDR3 region: CASSRLADANTGELFF. In DNA, the CDR3 is TGTGCCAGCAGTCGACTAGCGGACGCGAACACCGGGGAGCTGTTTTTT.

With respect to this clone: The same CDR3 also results from other DNA sequences found in this sample. The chain joins TRBV4-2 to TRBJ1-1, with D unclear. CDR1 and CDR2 from the germline V gene are LGHNA and YNFKEQ. The CDR3 is 12 amino acids. V was cut by 0 bases and J by 4 bases, with 3 bases left in between. The CDR3 DNA reads TGTGCCAGCAGCCAAGATCCCACTGAAGCTTTCTTT. It encodes CASSQDPTEAFF.

The chain has TRBV7-9 and TRBJ1-4; tentative D call: TRBD1 (5 bases). Germline-derived CDR1 and CDR2 are SEHNR and FQNEAQ (reference sequence). There are 14 residues in the CDR3. V lost 2 bases to trimming and J lost 4 bases, with 8 bases between them. CDR3 in DNA: TGTGCCAGCAGCTTACGGGGGTATAATGAAAAACTGTTTTTT. It translates to CASSLRGYNEKLFF.

The chain is built from TRBV27 and TRBJ1-6; D is ambiguous. The V and J ends lost 7 bases and 10 bases respectively, with 17 bases between them. This CDR3 contains 14 residues. CDR1 and CDR2 (germline): MNHEY, SMNVEV (reference sequence). The CDR3 DNA is TGTGCCAGCACTCACTCCGGCGGCGGCTCACCCCTCCACTTT. It translates to CASTHSGGGSPLHF.

V and J are TRBV5-6 and TRBJ2-7; no clear D gene. Germline V gene data show CDR1 as SGHDT and CDR2 as YYEEEE. CDR3 length: 14 residues. Trimming left V 2 bases short and J 2 bases short, with 11 bases between. The CDR3 bases are TGTGCCAGCAGCTTAAACGGATCTCCCTACGAGCAGTACTTC. It specifies CASSLNGSPYEQYF.

The rearrangement joins TRBV19 to TRBJ1-6; 9 bases line up with TRBD1. The germline V gene has CDR1 LNHDA and CDR2 SQIVND (reference sequence). J was trimmed by 5 bases and V by 10 bases; bases with no gene match: 6. The CDR3 sequence is 14 residues long. CDR3 in amino acids: CATTRQGDNSPLHF. CDR3 nucleotides: TGTGCCACTACCCGACAGGGGGATAATTCACCCCTCCACTTT. Drawing the rest from reference TRBV19 and TRBJ1-6, the complete variable domain is DGGITQSPKYLFRKEGQNVTLSCEQNLNHDAMYWYRQDPGQGLRLIYYSQIVNDFQKGDIAEGYSVSREKKESFPLTVTSAQKNPTAFYLCATTRQGDNSPLHFGNGTRLTVT.

The chain recombines TRBV9 with TRBJ1-1; 7 bases match TRBD1. Losses at the gene ends were 0 bases for V and 5 bases for J; bases not matched to a gene: 7. CDR1 and CDR2 from the germline V gene are SGDLS and YYNGEE. The CDR3 spans 15 residues. DNA for the CDR3: TGTGCCAGCAGCGTAGACGACAGGGTATATACTGAAGCTTTCTTT. Protein sequence: CASSVDDRVYTEAFF. Full variable domain (missing parts from reference TRBV9 and TRBJ1-1): DSGVTQTPKHLITATGQRVTLRCSPRSGDLSVYWYQQSLDQGLQFLIQYYNGEERAKGNILERFSAQQFPDLHSELNLSSLELGDSALYFCASSVDDRVYTEAFFGQGTRLTVV.

J is TRBJ2-2 and V is TRBV13, with 9 bases fitting TRBD1. V lost 5 bases, J lost 4 bases, and 5 bases stayed unmatched. CDR3 length equals 15 residues. Germline loops: CDR1 PRHDT, CDR2 FYEKMQ (reference sequence). For the CDR3, the DNA is TGTGCCAGCAGCCCGGGACAGGGAAGCACCGGGGAGCTGTTTTTT. Protein product: CASSPGQGSTGELFF.

The CDR3 sequence is CASSYAAGGGNEQFF. CDR3 nucleotide sequence: TGTGCCAGCAGTTACGCGGCGGGAGGGGGGAATGAGCAGTTCTTC. The chain uses TRBV6-6 and TRBJ2-1; 9 nucleotides line up with TRBD2. The CDR3 runs 15 residues. V trimming: 2 bases; J trimming: 7 bases; junction bases outside the gene matches: 6. From germline, CDR1 is MNHNY and CDR2 SVGAGI (reference sequence).